These 22 T cell receptor beta chains share one sample of origin, sequenced in a study of glioma-infiltrating T cells after dendritic cell vaccination. Produced via immunoSEQ multiplex PCR; TCRdb's table is partial and in-frame only. The sample holds 93,000 or so clones, approximately 80% seen once. Sequenced here: blood, sampled before dendritic cell vaccination. The source is a human donor with glioblastoma.

This clone was counted a few times. The rearrangement links TRBV6-5 to TRBJ2-1, with D perhaps matching TRBD2 (6 bases). Germline CDR1 reads MNHEY; CDR2 reads SVGAGI. The CDR3 covers 14 residues. The ends were cut back, 6 bases at V and 1 base at J, with 10 bases in the middle. The CDR3 protein is CASRRELSYNEQFF. Here the CDR3 DNA reads TGTGCCAGCAGACGGGAGCTATCCTACAATGAGCAGTTCTTC.

This rearrangement joins TRBV14 to TRBJ1-4; unclear D gene. V was clipped by 0 bases and J by 13 bases, with 12 bases between them. In germline, CDR1 is SGHDN, CDR2 FVKESK. This CDR3 spans 13 amino acids. CDR3 region: CASSQDPGRGLFF. CDR3 nucleotide sequence: TGTGCCAGCAGCCAAGATCCAGGCCGGGGACTGTTTTTT.

This clone was seen only a few times. This chain uses TRBV30 with TRBJ1-2; 11 positions agree with TRBD1. This CDR3 has 16 amino acids. V was pared by 1 base and J by 3 bases, with 7 bases of the junction left unmatched. The germline gives CDR1 GTSNPN, CDR2 SVGIG (reference sequence). CDR3 DNA: TGTGCCTGGAGTGGGACAGGGGGCTCAACTCACTATGGCTACACCTTC. Protein product: CAWSGTGGSTHYGYTF.

This clone was counted only a few times. Other DNA sequences in the same sample also yield this CDR3. The V and J genes are TRBV27 and TRBJ1-6, with TRBD1 matching 9 bases. Germline V CDR1 and CDR2: MNHEY, SMNVEV (reference sequence). The CDR3 runs 15 residues. Trimming took 7 bases from V and 6 from J; bases not matched to a gene: 7. Here the CDR3 DNA reads TGTGCCAGCACACGGACAGGGGTTGGTAATTCACCCCTCCACTTT. This gives the protein CASTRTGVGNSPLHF.

V usage is TRBV4-1 and J usage is TRBJ2-2; a possible D gene is TRBD2 (6 bases). The germline V gene has CDR1 MGHRA and CDR2 YSYEKL. V gave up 0 bases and J gave up 7 bases, with 12 bases separating them. The CDR3 runs to 15 residues. The CDR3 DNA follows: TGCGCCAGCAGCCAAGATCCGGACTATAGCGGGGAGCTGTTTTTT. Protein sequence: CASSQDPDYSGELFF.

The V call is TRBV5-1, the J call TRBJ2-3; 8 nucleotides agree with TRBD2. This CDR3 has 16 amino acids. The V and J ends lost 4 bases and 4 bases, in that order; junction bases with no gene match: 11. CDR1 SGHRS and CDR2 YFSETQ come from the germline V gene. CDR3 DNA: TGCGCCAGCAGCCCACGGGAGGGGGGCCAGGCAGATACGCAGTATTTT. Translated, it gives CASSPREGGQADTQYF.

The rearrangement uses TRBV20-1 and TRBJ2-7; D not resolved. This CDR3 spans 11 amino acids. V was cut by 0 bases and J by 7 bases, with 7 bases left in between. From germline, CDR1 is DFQATT and CDR2 SNEGSKA (reference sequence). The CDR3 spells CSARDRGEQYF. Written as DNA, the CDR3 is TGCAGTGCTAGAGATCGAGGAGAGCAGTACTTC.

This chain links TRBV11-2 with TRBJ1-5; possible D gene TRBD1, 5 bases. The CDR3 length is 15 residues. V shed 2 bases and J shed 3 bases, with 11 bases lying between them. Germline V lookup: CDR1 SGHAT, CDR2 FQNNGV. Here the CDR3 DNA reads TGTGCCAGCAGCTTATCAGACAGTAACAATCAGCCCCAGCATTTT. As protein: CASSLSDSNNQPQHF.

The rearrangement joins TRBV28 to TRBJ1-1; D is possibly TRBD1 (5 bases). Germline V gene data show CDR1 as MDHEN and CDR2 as SYDVKM. V dropped 4 bases and J dropped 0 bases, with 15 bases sitting between them. The CDR3 is made up of 16 amino acids. Here the CDR3 reads CASSSDLTEMNTEAFF. The CDR3 DNA sequence: TGTGCCAGCAGTTCCGACTTGACAGAGATGAACACTGAAGCTTTCTTT.

V is TRBV5-4 and J is TRBJ2-3; 8 bases map to TRBD2. The length of the CDR3 is 15 residues. With 3 bases clipped from V and 3 bases from J, the junction kept 6 bases outside the gene matches. Germline CDR1 is SGHNT and CDR2 is YYREEE (reference sequence). DNA of the CDR3: TGTGCCAGCAGCTCCGGGGGGGCCCGTACAGATACGCAGTATTTT. This translates into CASSSGGARTDTQYF.

The chain links TRBV28 to TRBJ1-5, with no clear D. The CDR3 length is 16 residues. The germline V and J ends were trimmed by 6 bases and 5 bases, with 20 bases remaining between them. Germline assignment: CDR1 MDHEN and CDR2 SYDVKM. This CDR3 is CASSPSRPPGHQPQHF. CDR3 DNA: TGTGCCAGCAGCCCCTCCCGCCCTCCCGGTCATCAGCCCCAGCATTTT.

The chain has TRBV7-9 and TRBJ2-1; 11 bases match TRBD2. V was clipped by 4 bases and J by 11 bases; unmatched bases: 4. The V gene's germline CDR1 is SEHNR and CDR2 FQNEAQ (reference sequence). The CDR3 is 13 residues long. Here the CDR3 DNA reads TGTGCCAGCAGCTCCTGGACTAGCGGGCAGCAGTTCTTC. Translation: CASSSWTSGQQFF.

The genes are TRBV6-5 and TRBJ1-1; a weak D match, TRBD1 (6 bases). The V end lost 5 bases, the J end lost 1 base, and 11 bases lay between the germline ends. Per germline, CDR1 MNHEY and CDR2 SVGAGI. The CDR3 has 14 amino acids. The CDR3 spells CASSNRAPNTEAFF. In DNA, the CDR3 is TGTGCCAGCAGTAACAGGGCCCCGAACACTGAAGCTTTCTTT.

The chain uses TRBV7-6 and TRBJ1-6, with D possibly being TRBD1 (5 bases). This CDR3 comprises 17 residues. Germline CDR1 SGHVS, CDR2 FNYEAQ. V lost 5 bases and J 6 bases, leaving 20 bases between the germline ends. The CDR3 spells CASSPSPWGFGNSPLHF. The CDR3 DNA is TGTGCCAGCAGCCCCTCCCCATGGGGCTTCGGTAATTCACCCCTCCACTTT.

The genes are TRBV7-3 and TRBJ2-2, with D unclear. The CDR3 has 12 residues. V dropped 2 bases and J dropped 6 bases, with 4 bases sitting between them. Per germline, CDR1 SGHTA and CDR2 FQGTGA. CDR3 DNA: TGTGCCAGCAGCTTATACTCCGGGGAGCTGTTTTTT. Amino acid sequence: CASSLYSGELFF.

V usage is TRBV6-4 and J usage is TRBJ1-2; a possible D gene is TRBD1 (5 bases). The CDR3 extends over 15 amino acids. V was shortened by 4 bases and J by 4 bases, with 16 bases between the two germline ends. Per the germline V gene, CDR1 is MRHNA and CDR2 is SNTAGT. The CDR3: CASSVVVGAGYGYTF. The CDR3, as DNA: TGTGCCAGCAGTGTAGTAGTAGGGGCCGGCTATGGCTACACCTTC.

J is TRBJ2-7 and V is TRBV10-3; D is possibly TRBD2 (6 bases). The germline V gene has CDR1 ENHRY and CDR2 SYGVKD. With 4 bases removed from V and 2 bases from J, the gap between germline ends came to 12 bases. This CDR3 has 14 amino acids. Here the CDR3 reads CAISGRGIPYEQYF. As DNA, the CDR3 is TGTGCCATCAGTGGACGGGGGATTCCCTACGAGCAGTACTTC.

The rearrangement links TRBV2 to TRBJ2-1, with 7 bases that match TRBD1. The junction had 2 bases not matched to a gene; V was cut back by 6 bases and J by 0 bases. The CDR3 covers 14 residues. Per germline, CDR1 SNHLY and CDR2 FYNNEI. In DNA form, the CDR3 reads TGTGCCAGCAGGGGGGACAGCTCCTACAATGAGCAGTTCTTC. This gives the protein CASRGDSSYNEQFF.

This chain connects TRBV10-2 to TRBJ1-1; no firm D call. This CDR3 has 11 residues. Germline V lookup: CDR1 WSHSY, CDR2 SAAADI. V was clipped by 8 bases and J by 5 bases, with 9 bases between them. The CDR3 DNA sequence: TGCGCCAGCGGAGTTGGGACTGAAGCTTTCTTT. Amino acids: CASGVGTEAFF.

The chain uses TRBV5-6 and TRBJ1-5; 10 bases agree with TRBD1. CDR3 length: 15 amino acids. V dropped 4 bases and J dropped 6; count of bases not matched to a gene: 7. The V gene's germline CDR1 is SGHDT and CDR2 YYEEEE. In DNA form, the CDR3 reads TGTGCCAGCAGCCGGGACAGGGGTTGGGGTCAGCCCCAGCATTTT. It specifies CASSRDRGWGQPQHF.

V gene TRBV7-2 combines with J gene TRBJ2-7; no reliable D call. CDR3 length: 13 amino acids. With 4 bases removed from V and 3 bases from J, the gap between germline ends came to 10 bases. Germline-derived CDR1 and CDR2 are SGHTA and FQGNSA. The CDR3 bases are TGTGCCAGCAGCTCCCAGTCGGGCTACGAGCAGTACTTC. Translating it yields CASSSQSGYEQYF.

This chain connects TRBV19 to TRBJ2-7, with 8 bases lining up with TRBD1. This CDR3 has 14 amino acids. The V gene's germline CDR1 is LNHDA and CDR2 SQIVND (reference sequence). Germline trimming cut 1 base from V and 3 bases from J; bases unmatched to any gene: 2. The CDR3 reads CASSIGTGNYEQYF. DNA for the CDR3: TGTGCCAGTAGTATAGGGACAGGGAACTACGAGCAGTACTTC.